One and the same sample provided the 12 T cell receptor beta chains below, sequenced in a study of cytomegalovirus exposure and HLA in healthy donors. The PCR ran on 60 Vbeta and 13 Jbeta primers. The protocol was immunoSEQ multiplex PCR, while the TCRdb copy is restricted to in-frame clones and leaves out a portion. The profile covers about 210,000 clones, with 82% appearing a single time and approximately 6.5% taken by the ten largest. Sequencing was performed on PBMCs. Source of these receptors: a man between 35 and 55 years old in good health and CMV-seropositive.

The rearrangement uses TRBV6-5 and TRBJ2-2, with 11 nucleotides matching TRBD1. CDR3 length: 16 residues. V shed 3 bases and J 6 bases; nucleotides not matched to a gene: 6. The germline CDR1 and CDR2 sequences are MNHEY and SVGAGI. The CDR3 reads CASSYFPGQGAGELFF. In nucleotides, the CDR3 is TGTGCCAGCAGTTATTTCCCGGGACAGGGGGCCGGGGAGCTGTTTTTT.

V gene TRBV5-1 combines with J gene TRBJ1-1, with 9 bases lining up with TRBD1. Trimming cost V 4 bases and J 1 base; bases outside gene matches: 11. CDR1 SGHRS and CDR2 YFSETQ come from the germline V gene. This CDR3 region has 17 residues. CDR3 DNA sequence: TGCGCCAGCAGCCTCGGACAGGGGCGGGTTGCGAACACTGAAGCTTTCTTT. It yields the protein CASSLGQGRVANTEAFF.

This clone was counted between two and nine times. V usage is TRBV19 and J usage is TRBJ2-7; a weak D match, TRBD2 (6 bases). Germline V gene lookup returns CDR1 LNHDA and CDR2 SQIVND (reference sequence). The CDR3 sequence is 16 residues long. With 5 bases removed from V and 0 bases from J, the gap between germline ends came to 17 bases. DNA of the CDR3: TGTGCCAGTAGTGGCGAACAGGCGACTAGCTCCTACGAGCAGTACTTC. It is translated as CASSGEQATSSYEQYF.

The V gene is TRBV27, the J gene TRBJ2-7; perhaps TRBD2 as D (6 bases). Trimming left V 4 bases short and J 2 bases short, with 15 bases between. Germline CDR1 and CDR2: MNHEY and SMNVEV (reference sequence). CDR3 length equals 15 residues. The CDR3 nucleotides read TGTGCCAGCAGTTCCTCCACCGGGAGTCCCTACGAGCAGTACTTC. It codes for CASSSSTGSPYEQYF.

The rearrangement joins TRBV4-1 to TRBJ1-2; 10 nucleotides match TRBD1. CDR1 MGHRA and CDR2 YSYEKL come from the germline V gene. Trimming at V came to 0 bases and at J to 4 bases, leaving 8 bases not matched to a gene. This CDR3 is built from 17 residues. CDR3 in amino acids: CASSQDGGTGAAYGYTF. CDR3 DNA: TGCGCCAGCAGCCAAGATGGCGGGACAGGGGCCGCCTATGGCTACACCTTC.

This chain uses TRBV7-2 with TRBJ1-4, with TRBD1 matching over 7 bases. The V segment lost 5 bases and the J segment 0 bases; nucleotides outside the gene matches: 6. The CDR3 length is 16 residues. CDR1 SGHTA and CDR2 FQGNSA come from the germline V gene. This CDR3 is CASSPTGVATNEKLFF. Written as DNA, the CDR3 is TGTGCCAGCAGCCCTACAGGGGTTGCAACTAATGAAAAACTGTTTTTT. Full variable domain (missing parts from reference TRBV7-2 and TRBJ1-4): GAGVSQSPSNKVTEKGKDVELRCDPISGHTALYWYRQSLGQGLEFLIYFQGNSAPDKSGLPSDRFSAERTGGSVSTLTIQRTQQEDSAVYLCASSPTGVATNEKLFFGSGTQLSVL.

The chain joins TRBV18 to TRBJ2-2, with a weak D call TRBD2 (5 bases). CDR3 length equals 16 residues. V was pared by 1 base and J by 0 bases, with 9 bases between. Per the germline V gene, CDR1 is KGHSH and CDR2 is LQKENI. CDR3 DNA: TGTGCCAGCTCACCACTCGGCGGGCCGAACACCGGGGAGCTGTTTTTT. This gives the protein CASSPLGGPNTGELFF.

The chain is built from TRBV5-4 and TRBJ2-2; TRBD1 agrees at 9 bases. CDR1 SGHNT and CDR2 YYREEE come from the germline V gene (reference sequence). This CDR3 contains 16 residues. V lost 4 bases, J lost 4 bases, and 8 bases stayed unmatched. The DNA of the CDR3 is TGTGCCAGCAGCCGAAACAGGGGGCAGGGCACCGGGGAGCTGTTTTTT. Encoded protein: CASSRNRGQGTGELFF.

This sequence joins TRBV29-1 and TRBJ2-1; TRBD2 aligns across 13 bases. The V gene end was trimmed by 8 bases and the J gene end by 7 bases; junction bases not matched to a gene: 14. Germline CDR1 SQVTM, CDR2 ANQGSEA. The CDR3 runs 16 residues. DNA of the CDR3: TGCAGCACCGGGACTAGCGGGGTCCCGATGGAGAATGAGCAGTTCTTC. Encoded protein: CSTGTSGVPMENEQFF.

Only one count was recorded for this clone. The chain employs TRBV7-2 and TRBJ2-5; D is perhaps TRBD1 (6 bases). This CDR3 contains 15 residues. Germline assignment: CDR1 SGHTA and CDR2 FQGNSA. V was clipped by 4 bases and J by 7 bases, with 19 bases between them. The CDR3 here is CASSSAEWGRGTQYF. CDR3 DNA: TGTGCCAGCAGCTCCGCGGAGTGGGGGCGCGGGACCCAGTACTTC. The full variable domain, with the rest looked up from reference TRBV7-2 and TRBJ2-5, is GAGVSQSPSNKVTEKGKDVELRCDPISGHTALYWYRQSLGQGLEFLIYFQGNSAPDKSGLPSDRFSAERTGGSVSTLTIQRTQQEDSAVYLCASSSAEWGRGTQYFGPGTRLLVL.

The rearrangement joins TRBV30 to TRBJ1-2; D possibly corresponds to TRBD1 (5 bases). V lost 2 bases, J lost 9 bases, and 16 bases lay in between. CDR1 is GTSNPN and CDR2 is SVGIG in the germline V gene (reference sequence). The CDR3 is 13 residues long. The CDR3 here is CAWSWDGTLSYTF. The CDR3 DNA sequence: TGTGCCTGGAGTTGGGACGGGACTCTCAGCTACACCTTC.

The chain combines TRBV5-1 with TRBJ2-2; TRBD2 aligns across 10 bases. Germline V gives CDR1 SGHRS, CDR2 YFSETQ. V gave up 5 bases and J gave up 5 bases; unmatched junction bases: 3. CDR3 length: 14 residues. CDR3 coding DNA: TGCGCCAGCAGACAAGCGGGAGGGACCGGGGAGCTGTTTTTT. Translation: CASRQAGGTGELFF.